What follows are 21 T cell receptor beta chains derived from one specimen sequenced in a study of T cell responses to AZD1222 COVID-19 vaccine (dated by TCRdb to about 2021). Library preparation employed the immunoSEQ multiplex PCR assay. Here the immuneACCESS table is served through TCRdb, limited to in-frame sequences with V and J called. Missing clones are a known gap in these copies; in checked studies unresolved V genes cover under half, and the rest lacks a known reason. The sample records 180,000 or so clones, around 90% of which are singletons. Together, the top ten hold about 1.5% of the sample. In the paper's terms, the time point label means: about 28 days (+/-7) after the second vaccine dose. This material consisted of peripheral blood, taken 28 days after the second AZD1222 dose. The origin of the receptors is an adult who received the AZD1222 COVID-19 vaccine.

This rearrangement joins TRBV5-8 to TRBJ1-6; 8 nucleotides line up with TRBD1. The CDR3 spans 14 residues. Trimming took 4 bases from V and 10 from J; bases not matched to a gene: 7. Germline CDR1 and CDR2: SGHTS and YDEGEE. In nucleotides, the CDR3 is TGTGCCAGCAGCCTGGACAGGGTATCGTCACCCCTCCACTTT. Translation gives CASSLDRVSSPLHF.

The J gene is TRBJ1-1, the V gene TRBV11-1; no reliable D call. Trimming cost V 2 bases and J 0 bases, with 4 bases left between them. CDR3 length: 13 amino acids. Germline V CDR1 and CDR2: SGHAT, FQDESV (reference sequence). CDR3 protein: CASSLSVNTEAFF. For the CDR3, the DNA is TGTGCCAGCAGCTTAAGTGTGAACACTGAAGCTTTCTTT.

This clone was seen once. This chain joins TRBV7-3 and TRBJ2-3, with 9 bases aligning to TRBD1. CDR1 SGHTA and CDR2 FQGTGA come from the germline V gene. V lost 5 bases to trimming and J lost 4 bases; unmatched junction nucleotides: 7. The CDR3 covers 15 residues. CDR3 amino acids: CASSMGQGGADTQYF. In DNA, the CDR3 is TGTGCCAGCAGCATGGGACAGGGAGGCGCAGATACGCAGTATTTT.

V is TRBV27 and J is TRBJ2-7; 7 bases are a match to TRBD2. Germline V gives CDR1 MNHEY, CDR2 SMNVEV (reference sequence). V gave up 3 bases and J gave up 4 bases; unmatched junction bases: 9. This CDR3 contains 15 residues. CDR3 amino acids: CASSFLGQGGYEQYF. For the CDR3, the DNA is TGTGCCAGCAGTTTTCTGGGTCAGGGAGGGTACGAGCAGTACTTC.

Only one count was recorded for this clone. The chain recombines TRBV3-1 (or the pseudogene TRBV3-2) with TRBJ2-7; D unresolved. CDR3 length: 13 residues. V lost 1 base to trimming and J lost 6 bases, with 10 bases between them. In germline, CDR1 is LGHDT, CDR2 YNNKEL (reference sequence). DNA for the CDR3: TGTGCCAGCAGCCAAGGAGAGGTGGGCGAGCAGTACTTC. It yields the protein CASSQGEVGEQYF.

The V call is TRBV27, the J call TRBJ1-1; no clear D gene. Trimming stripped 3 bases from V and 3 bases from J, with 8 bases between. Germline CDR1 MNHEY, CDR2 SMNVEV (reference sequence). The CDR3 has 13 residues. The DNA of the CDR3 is TGTGCCAGCAGTTTGCTAGCGGACACTGAAGCTTTCTTT. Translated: CASSLLADTEAFF.

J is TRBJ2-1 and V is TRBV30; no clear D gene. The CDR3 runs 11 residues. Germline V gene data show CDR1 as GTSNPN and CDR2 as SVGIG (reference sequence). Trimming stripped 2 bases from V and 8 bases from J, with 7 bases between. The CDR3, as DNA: TGTGCCTGGAGTAGTTCGGATGAGCAGTTCTTC. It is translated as CAWSSSDEQFF.

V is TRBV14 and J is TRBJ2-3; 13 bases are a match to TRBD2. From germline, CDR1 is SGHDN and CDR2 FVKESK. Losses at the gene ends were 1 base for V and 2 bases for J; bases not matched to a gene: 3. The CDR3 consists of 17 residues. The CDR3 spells CASSQAGTSGTTDTQYF. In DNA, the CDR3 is TGTGCCAGCAGCCAAGCCGGGACTAGCGGGACCACAGATACGCAGTATTTT.

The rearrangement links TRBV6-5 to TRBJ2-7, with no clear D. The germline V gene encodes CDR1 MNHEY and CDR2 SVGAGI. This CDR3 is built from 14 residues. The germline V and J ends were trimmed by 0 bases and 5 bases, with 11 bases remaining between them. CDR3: CASSYSRRFDEQYF. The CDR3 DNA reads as TGTGCCAGCAGTTACTCGAGACGGTTTGACGAGCAGTACTTC.

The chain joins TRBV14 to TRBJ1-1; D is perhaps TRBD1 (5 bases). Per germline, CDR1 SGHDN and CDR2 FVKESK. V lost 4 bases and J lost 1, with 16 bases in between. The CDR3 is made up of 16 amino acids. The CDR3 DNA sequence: TGTGCCAGCAGCCCCCACCGTGCCACAGGGAACACTGAAGCTTTCTTT. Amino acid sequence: CASSPHRATGNTEAFF.

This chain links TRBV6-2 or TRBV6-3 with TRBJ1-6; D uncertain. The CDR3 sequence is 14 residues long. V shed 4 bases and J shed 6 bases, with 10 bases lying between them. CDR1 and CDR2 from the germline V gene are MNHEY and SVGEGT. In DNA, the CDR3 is TGTGCCAGCAGTTCTTGGGGAGGTAATTCACCCCTCCACTTT. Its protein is CASSSWGGNSPLHF.

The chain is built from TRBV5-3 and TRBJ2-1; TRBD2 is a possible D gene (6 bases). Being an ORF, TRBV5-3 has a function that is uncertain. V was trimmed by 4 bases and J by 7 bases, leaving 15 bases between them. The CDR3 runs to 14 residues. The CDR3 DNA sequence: TGTGCCAGAAGCGTAGCGGACCCCAGGAATGAGCAGTTCTTC. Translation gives CARSVADPRNEQFF.

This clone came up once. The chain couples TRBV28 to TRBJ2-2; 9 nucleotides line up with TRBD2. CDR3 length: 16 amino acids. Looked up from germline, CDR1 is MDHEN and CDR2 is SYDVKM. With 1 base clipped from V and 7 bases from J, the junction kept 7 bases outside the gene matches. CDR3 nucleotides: TGTGCCAGCAGTTTATTGGCGGGAGGGGGGAACGGGGAGCTGTTTTTT. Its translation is CASSLLAGGGNGELFF.

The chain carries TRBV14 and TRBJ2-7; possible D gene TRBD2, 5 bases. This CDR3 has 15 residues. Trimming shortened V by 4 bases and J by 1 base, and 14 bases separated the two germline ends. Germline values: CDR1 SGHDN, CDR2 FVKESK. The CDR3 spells CASSLLSGLSYEQYF. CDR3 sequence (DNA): TGTGCCAGCAGCCTCCTGAGCGGCCTATCCTACGAGCAGTACTTC.

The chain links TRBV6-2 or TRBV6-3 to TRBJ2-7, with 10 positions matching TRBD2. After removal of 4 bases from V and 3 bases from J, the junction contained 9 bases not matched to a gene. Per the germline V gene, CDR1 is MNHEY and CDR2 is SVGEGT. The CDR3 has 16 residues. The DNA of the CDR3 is TGTGCCAGCAGTTTCCCTGCTAGCGGGAGAGGCTACGAGCAGTACTTC. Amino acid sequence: CASSFPASGRGYEQYF.

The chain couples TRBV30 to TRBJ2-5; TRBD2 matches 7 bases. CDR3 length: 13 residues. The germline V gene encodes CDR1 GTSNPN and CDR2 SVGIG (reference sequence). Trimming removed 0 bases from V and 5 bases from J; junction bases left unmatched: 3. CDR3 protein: CAWSVNGGETQYF. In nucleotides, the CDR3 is TGTGCCTGGAGTGTAAACGGGGGGGAGACCCAGTACTTC.

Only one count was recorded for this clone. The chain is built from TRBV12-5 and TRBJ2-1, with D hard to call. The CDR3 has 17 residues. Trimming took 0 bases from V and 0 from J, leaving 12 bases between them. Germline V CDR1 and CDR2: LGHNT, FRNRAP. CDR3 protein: CASGLVPQDDSYNEQFF. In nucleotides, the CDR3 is TGTGCTAGTGGTTTGGTACCCCAGGATGACTCCTACAATGAGCAGTTCTTC. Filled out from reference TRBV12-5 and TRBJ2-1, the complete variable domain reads DARVTQTPRHKVTEMGQEVTMRCQPILGHNTVFWYRQTMMQGLELLAYFRNRAPLDDSGMPKDRFSAEMPDATLATLKIQPSEPRDSAVYFCASGLVPQDDSYNEQFFGPGTRLTVL.

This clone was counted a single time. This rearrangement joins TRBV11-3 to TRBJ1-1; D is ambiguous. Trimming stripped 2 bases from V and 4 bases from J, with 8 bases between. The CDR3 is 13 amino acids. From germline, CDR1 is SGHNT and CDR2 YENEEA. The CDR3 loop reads CASSLRESTEAFF. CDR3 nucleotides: TGTGCCAGCAGCTTAAGGGAATCCACTGAAGCTTTCTTT.

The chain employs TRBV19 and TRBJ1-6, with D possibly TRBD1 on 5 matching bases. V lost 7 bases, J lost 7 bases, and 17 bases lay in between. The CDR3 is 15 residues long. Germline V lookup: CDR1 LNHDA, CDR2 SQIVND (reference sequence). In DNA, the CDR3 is TGTGCCAGTACACCGGGACCTCGGGCAAATTCACCCCTCCACTTT. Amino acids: CASTPGPRANSPLHF.

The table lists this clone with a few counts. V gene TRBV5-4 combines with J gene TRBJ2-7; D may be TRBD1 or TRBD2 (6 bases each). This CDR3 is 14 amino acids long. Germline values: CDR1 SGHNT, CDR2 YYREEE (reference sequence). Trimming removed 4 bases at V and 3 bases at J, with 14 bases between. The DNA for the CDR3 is TGTGCCAGCAGCCTAGGAGGGGGGCGCTACGAGCAGTACTTC. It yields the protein CASSLGGGRYEQYF.

CDR3 nucleotides: TGTGCCAGCAGCCCCCCCGGCGCTCCCACAGATACGCAGTATTTT. Translation gives CASSPPGAPTDTQYF. The V gene is TRBV7-9, the J gene TRBJ2-3; D gene ambiguous. The V end lost 5 bases, the J end lost 2 bases, and 14 bases lay between the germline ends. The CDR3 loop spans 15 amino acids. Germline CDR1 SEHNR, CDR2 FQNEAQ (reference sequence). The whole variable domain, filled in from reference TRBV7-9 and TRBJ2-3, reads DTGVSQNPRHKITKRGQNVTFRCDPISEHNRLYWYRQTLGQGPEFLTYFQNEAQLEKSRLLSDRFSAERPKGSFSTLEIQRTEQGDSAMYLCASSPPGAPTDTQYFGPGTRLTVL.